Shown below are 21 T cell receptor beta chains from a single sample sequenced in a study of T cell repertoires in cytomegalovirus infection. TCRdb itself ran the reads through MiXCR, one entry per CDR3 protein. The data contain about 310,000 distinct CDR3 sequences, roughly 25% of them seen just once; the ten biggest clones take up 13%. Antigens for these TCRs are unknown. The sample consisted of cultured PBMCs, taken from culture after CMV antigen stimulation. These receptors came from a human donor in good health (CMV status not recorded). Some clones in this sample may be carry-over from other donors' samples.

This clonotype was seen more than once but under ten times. Here the CDR3 reads CASSILAGGPADTQYF. The CDR3 nucleotides read TGTGCCAGTAGTATCCTAGCGGGAGGGCCGGCGGATACGCAGTATTTT. The chain couples TRBV19 to TRBJ2-3, with TRBD2 matching over 12 bases. The V gene's germline CDR1 is LNHDA and CDR2 SQIVND (reference sequence). V lost 3 bases and J lost 6; bases outside the gene matches: 7. CDR3 size: 16 residues.

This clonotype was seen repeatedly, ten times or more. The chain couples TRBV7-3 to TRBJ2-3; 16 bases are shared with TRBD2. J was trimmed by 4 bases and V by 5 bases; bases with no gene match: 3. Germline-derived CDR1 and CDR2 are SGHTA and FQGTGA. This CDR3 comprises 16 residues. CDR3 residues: CASSQGLAGGSDTQYF. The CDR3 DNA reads TGTGCCAGCAGCCAGGGACTAGCGGGAGGGTCAGATACGCAGTATTTT.

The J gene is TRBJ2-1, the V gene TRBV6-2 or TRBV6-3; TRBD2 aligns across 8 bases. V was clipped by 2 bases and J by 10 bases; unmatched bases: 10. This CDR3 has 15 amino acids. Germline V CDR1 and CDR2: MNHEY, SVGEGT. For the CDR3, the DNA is TGTGCCAGCAGTTACGGACCGGGACTAGTTCGCGAGCAGTTCTTC. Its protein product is CASSYGPGLVREQFF.

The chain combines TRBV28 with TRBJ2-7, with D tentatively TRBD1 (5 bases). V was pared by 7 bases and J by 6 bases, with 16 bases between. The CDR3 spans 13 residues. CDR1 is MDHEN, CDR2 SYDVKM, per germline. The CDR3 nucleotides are TGTGCCAGCACCAACCTCGTGGGGCGCGAGCAGTACTTC. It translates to CASTNLVGREQYF.

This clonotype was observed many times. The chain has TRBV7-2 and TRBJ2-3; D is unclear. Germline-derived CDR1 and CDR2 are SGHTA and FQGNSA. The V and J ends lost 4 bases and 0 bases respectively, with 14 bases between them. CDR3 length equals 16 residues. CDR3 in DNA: TGTGCCAGCAGCTGGGGTCTGGGCGGCAGCACAGATACGCAGTATTTT. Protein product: CASSWGLGGSTDTQYF.

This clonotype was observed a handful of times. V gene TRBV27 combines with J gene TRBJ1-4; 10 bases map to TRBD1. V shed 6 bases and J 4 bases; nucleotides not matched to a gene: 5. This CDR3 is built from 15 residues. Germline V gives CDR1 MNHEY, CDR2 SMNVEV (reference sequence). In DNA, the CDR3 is TGTGCCAGCAGGAGTGGGGACAGGGGTAATGAAAAACTGTTTTTT. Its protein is CASRSGDRGNEKLFF.

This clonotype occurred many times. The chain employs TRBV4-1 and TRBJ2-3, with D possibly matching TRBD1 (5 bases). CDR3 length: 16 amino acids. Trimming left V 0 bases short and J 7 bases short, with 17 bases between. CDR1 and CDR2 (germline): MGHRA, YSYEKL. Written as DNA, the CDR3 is TGCGCCAGCAGCCAAGAGGCAGGCCTCAGGGTAAATACGCAGTATTTT. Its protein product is CASSQEAGLRVNTQYF.

Here the CDR3 DNA reads TGTGCCAGCAGTTCCCTCGGGGGAGTACCACCCGGGGAGCAGTACGTC. Its translation is CASSSLGGVPPGEQYV. The chain has TRBV27 and TRBJ2-7; perhaps TRBD2 as D (6 bases). CDR1 and CDR2 from the germline V gene are MNHEY and SMNVEV (reference sequence). V shed 4 bases and J shed 7 bases, with 23 bases lying between them. The CDR3 consists of 16 residues.

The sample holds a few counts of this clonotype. CDR3 amino acids: CASTQGSWYQETQYF. Written as DNA, the CDR3 is TGTGCCAGCACCCAAGGGAGCTGGTACCAAGAGACCCAGTACTTC. This sequence joins TRBV6-2 or TRBV6-3 and TRBJ2-5; maybe TRBD2 (5 bases). The CDR3 is made up of 15 amino acids. Germline V CDR1 and CDR2: MNHEY, SVGEGT. Deletions cut 7 bases from V and 0 bases from J, with 15 bases between.

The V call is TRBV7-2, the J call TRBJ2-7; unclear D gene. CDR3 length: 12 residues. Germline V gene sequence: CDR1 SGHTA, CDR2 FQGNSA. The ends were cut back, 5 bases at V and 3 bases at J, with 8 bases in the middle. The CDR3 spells CASSILFYEQYF. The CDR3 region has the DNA TGTGCCAGCAGCATCCTCTTCTACGAGCAGTACTTC.

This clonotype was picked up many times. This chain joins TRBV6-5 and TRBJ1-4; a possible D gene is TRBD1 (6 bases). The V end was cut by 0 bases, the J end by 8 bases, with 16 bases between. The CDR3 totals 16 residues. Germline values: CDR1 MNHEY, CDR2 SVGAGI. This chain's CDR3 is CASSYSGPGVSEKLFF. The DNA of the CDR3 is TGTGCCAGCAGTTACTCGGGCCCAGGGGTCAGCGAAAAACTGTTTTTT.

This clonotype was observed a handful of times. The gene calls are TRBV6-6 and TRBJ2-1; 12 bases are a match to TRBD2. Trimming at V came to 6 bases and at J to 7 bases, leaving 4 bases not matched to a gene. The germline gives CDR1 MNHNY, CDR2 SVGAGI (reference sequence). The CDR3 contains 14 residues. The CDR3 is CASRAGTSGNEQFF. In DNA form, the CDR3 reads TGTGCCAGCAGGGCGGGGACTAGCGGGAATGAGCAGTTCTTC.

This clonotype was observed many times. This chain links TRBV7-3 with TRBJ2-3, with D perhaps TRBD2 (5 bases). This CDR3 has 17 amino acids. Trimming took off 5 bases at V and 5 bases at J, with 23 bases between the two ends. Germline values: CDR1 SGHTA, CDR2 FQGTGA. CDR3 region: CASSPLPGRENRDTQYF. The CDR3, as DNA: TGTGCCAGCAGCCCGCTACCGGGTAGGGAGAATCGAGATACGCAGTATTTT.

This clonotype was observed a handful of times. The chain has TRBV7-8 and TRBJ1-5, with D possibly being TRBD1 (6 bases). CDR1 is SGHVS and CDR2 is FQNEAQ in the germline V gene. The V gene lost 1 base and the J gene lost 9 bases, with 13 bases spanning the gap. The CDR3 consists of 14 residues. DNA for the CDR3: TGTGCCAGCAGCTTAGGGGGGGCTCCTCGGCCCCAGCATTTT. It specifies CASSLGGAPRPQHF.

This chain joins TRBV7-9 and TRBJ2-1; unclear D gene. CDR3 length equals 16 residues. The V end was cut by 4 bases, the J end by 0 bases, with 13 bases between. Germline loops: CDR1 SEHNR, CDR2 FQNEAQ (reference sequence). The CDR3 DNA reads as TGTGCCAGCAGCTCGACCGACTGGAGCTCCTACAATGAGCAGTTCTTC. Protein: CASSSTDWSSYNEQFF. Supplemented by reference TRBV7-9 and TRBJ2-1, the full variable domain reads DTGVSQNPRHKITKRGQNVTFRCDPISEHNRLYWYRQTLGQGPEFLTYFQNEAQLEKSRLLSDRFSAERPKGSFSTLEIQRTEQGDSAMYLCASSSTDWSSYNEQFFGPGTRLTVL.

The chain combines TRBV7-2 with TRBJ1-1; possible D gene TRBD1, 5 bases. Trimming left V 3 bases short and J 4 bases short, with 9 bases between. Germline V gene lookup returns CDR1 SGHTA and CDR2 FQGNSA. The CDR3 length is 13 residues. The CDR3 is CASSFYQGTEAFF. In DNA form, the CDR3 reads TGTGCCAGCAGCTTTTATCAGGGCACTGAAGCTTTCTTT.

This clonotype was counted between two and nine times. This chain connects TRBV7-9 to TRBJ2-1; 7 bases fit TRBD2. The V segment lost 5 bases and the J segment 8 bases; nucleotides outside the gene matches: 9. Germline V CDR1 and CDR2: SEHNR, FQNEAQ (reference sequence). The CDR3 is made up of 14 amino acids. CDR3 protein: CASSPSTSRDEQFF. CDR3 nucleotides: TGTGCCAGCAGCCCCTCGACTAGCAGGGATGAGCAGTTCTTC.

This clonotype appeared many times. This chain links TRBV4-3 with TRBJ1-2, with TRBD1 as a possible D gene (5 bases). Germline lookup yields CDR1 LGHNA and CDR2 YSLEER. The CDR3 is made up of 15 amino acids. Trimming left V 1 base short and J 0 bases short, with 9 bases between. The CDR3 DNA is TGCGCCAGCAGCCAAGGCGGGACCGCTAACTATGGCTACACCTTC. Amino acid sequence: CASSQGGTANYGYTF.

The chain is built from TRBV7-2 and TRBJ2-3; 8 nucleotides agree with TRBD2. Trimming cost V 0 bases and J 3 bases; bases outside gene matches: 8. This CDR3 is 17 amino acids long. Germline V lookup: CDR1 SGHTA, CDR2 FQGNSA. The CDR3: CASSLATGGRRTDTQYF. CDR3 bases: TGTGCCAGCAGCTTAGCAACGGGAGGGAGGAGGACAGATACGCAGTATTTT.

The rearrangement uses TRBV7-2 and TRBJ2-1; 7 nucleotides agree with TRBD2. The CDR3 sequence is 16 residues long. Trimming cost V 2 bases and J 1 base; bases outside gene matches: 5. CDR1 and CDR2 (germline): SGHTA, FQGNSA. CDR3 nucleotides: TGTGCCAGCAGCTTATGGGGAGGGAGTTCCTACAATGAGCAGTTCTTC. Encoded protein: CASSLWGGSSYNEQFF. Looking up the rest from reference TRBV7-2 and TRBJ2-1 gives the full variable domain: GAGVSQSPSNKVTEKGKDVELRCDPISGHTALYWYRQSLGQGLEFLIYFQGNSAPDKSGLPSDRFSAERTGGSVSTLTIQRTQQEDSAVYLCASSLWGGSSYNEQFFGPGTRLTVL.

The CDR3 nucleotides are TGTGCCACCAGCGAAGGTCAGGGGTGGTCTAATGAAAAACTGTTTTTT. Translated, it gives CATSEGQGWSNEKLFF. The chain links TRBV15 to TRBJ1-4, with TRBD1 as a possible D gene (6 bases). Germline CDR1 reads LNHNV; CDR2 reads YYDKDF (reference sequence). The CDR3 extends over 16 amino acids. Between the trimmed V and J ends, which lost 5 bases and 3 bases, there was a span of 16 bases.